This T cell receptor (beta chain) is drawn from a study of cytomegalovirus exposure and HLA in healthy donors. Findings of the study overall: Most of the TCR beta V segments (in an earlier analysis) were productive either about 87% or about 30% of the time. The study had only CMV serostatus as immune exposure information. A later analysis linked around 17,000 TCR beta sequences to HLA alleles at 0.05 false discovery rate.

The germline V gene encodes CDR1 SNHLY and CDR2 FYNNEI. The CDR3 loop spans 16 amino acids. V was pared by 4 bases and J by 6 bases, with 7 bases of the junction left unmatched. Sampled while nominally healthy, donors likely had unrecorded immune exposures. The PCR had 60 Vbeta and 13 Jbeta primers. Clones were sequenced by immunoSEQ multiplex PCR, and TCRdb holds only the in-frame ones, with some missing. The top ten clones hold 3.5% to 4% of a sample with around 100,000 clones, 60% to 70% of them seen once. Sample share makes this clone medium-sized. Its antigen is not identified. This sequence joins TRBV2 and TRBJ2-3; 13 nucleotides match TRBD2. The TCR sequence derives from a man aged 25 to 40 in good health and CMV-seropositive. The sample comprised PBMCs. CDR3 protein: CASSGTSGGPADTQYF. The CDR3 DNA follows: TGTGCCAGCAGTGGGACTAGCGGGGGCCCCGCGGATACGCAGTATTTT.